The 22 T cell receptor beta chains given below trace back to one sample, sequenced in a study of human T cells and chemical hapten exposure. TCRdb processed the RACE reads anew with MiXCR; each CDR3 protein has one entry. The sample holds some 360,000 distinct CDR3 sequences, roughly 4.6% seen once. Noted time point: pre-sensitization, week 0. Treatment in this sample: therapeutic diphenylcyclopropenone sensitization with weekly scalp DPC. The sample here was whole blood, taken in connection with sensitization to the hapten diphenylcyclopropenone (DPC). The receptors were gathered from a woman aged 50 to 60 with alopecia areata. Some clones in this sample may be carry-over from other donors' samples.

In its sample, this clonotype was seen many times. The chain recombines TRBV6-5 with TRBJ2-3; no firm D call. Trimming pared 6 bases from V and 6 bases from J, leaving 13 bases between. CDR3 length: 13 amino acids. The germline gives CDR1 MNHEY, CDR2 SVGAGI. The DNA of the CDR3 is TGTGCCAGCAGACTGGAGCCAAGGGATACGCAGTATTTT. Its protein is CASRLEPRDTQYF.

This clonotype occurred many times. The chain recombines TRBV18 with TRBJ2-7, with 12 bases matching TRBD1. This CDR3 is built from 15 residues. CDR1 and CDR2 (germline): KGHSH, LQKENI. After removal of 3 bases from V and 2 bases from J, the junction contained 2 bases not matched to a gene. Here the CDR3 DNA reads TGTGCCAGCTCACCGGGACAGGGGGCGACCTACGAGCAGTACTTC. This translates into CASSPGQGATYEQYF.

A few counts support this clonotype. The rearrangement joins TRBV20-1 to TRBJ2-7; 9 bases are a match to TRBD1. The CDR3 runs 15 residues. Germline-derived CDR1 and CDR2 are DFQATT and SNEGSKA (reference sequence). V gave up 6 bases and J gave up 2 bases; unmatched junction bases: 11. In nucleotides, the CDR3 is TGCAGTGCCCAAAATAAGGACAGGGGACCCTACGAGCAGTACTTC. It is translated as CSAQNKDRGPYEQYF.

The genes are TRBV3-1 and TRBJ2-5, with TRBD1 matching over 7 bases. V shed 2 bases, J shed 0 bases, and the junction held 6 bases outside the gene matches. CDR3 length: 16 amino acids. Germline values: CDR1 LGHDT, CDR2 YNNKEL (reference sequence). The CDR3 here is CASSQFRTGDQETQYF. The DNA of the CDR3 is TGTGCCAGCAGCCAATTCCGGACAGGAGACCAAGAGACCCAGTACTTC.

This clonotype was recorded many times. This sequence joins TRBV5-1 and TRBJ1-1; unclear D gene. V lost 0 bases, J lost 0 bases, and 6 bases lay in between. The CDR3 totals 14 residues. Germline CDR1 and CDR2: SGHRS and YFSETQ. In DNA, the CDR3 is TGCGCCAGCAGCTTGGATTGGCTGAACACTGAAGCTTTCTTT. Translated, it gives CASSLDWLNTEAFF.

The chain couples TRBV21-1 to TRBJ1-5; the D call of TRBD1 is as the table states it, not checked on the DNA. TRBV21-1 is given as a pseudogene. CDR3 length equals 15 residues. CDR3 nucleotide sequence: TGTGCCAGCAGCAAATGGGCCGGGGAAAATCAGCCCCAGCATTTT. Residues: CASSKWAGENQPQHF.

V is TRBV11-1 and J is TRBJ2-5; TRBD2 agrees at 9 bases. The CDR3 spans 19 residues. V lost 1 base, J lost 0 bases, and 12 bases stayed unmatched. CDR1 is SGHAT, CDR2 FQDESV, per germline (reference sequence). CDR3 sequence (DNA): TGTGCCAGCAGCTTAGACGTTCCCCAGCTAGCGGGGAACCAAGAGACCCAGTACTTC. Its translation is CASSLDVPQLAGNQETQYF.

This clonotype was counted many times. The rearrangement links TRBV25-1 to TRBJ1-2; D possibly corresponds to TRBD1 (5 bases). Trimming pared 3 bases from V and 1 base from J, leaving 9 bases between. Germline values: CDR1 MGHDK, CDR2 SYGVNS. The CDR3 covers 14 residues. This CDR3 reads CASSDGTVNYGYTF. The CDR3 DNA reads TGTGCCAGCAGTGACGGGACTGTTAACTATGGCTACACCTTC.

This clonotype was seen at least ten times. The chain combines TRBV6-5 with TRBJ2-3; 8 bases map to TRBD2. Per germline, CDR1 MNHEY and CDR2 SVGAGI. V lost 5 bases and J lost 3; bases outside the gene matches: 7. The CDR3 length is 15 residues. The DNA for the CDR3 is TGTGCCAGCAGTCCGGAGCGGGGGAGAACAGATACGCAGTATTTT. Translation: CASSPERGRTDTQYF.

The chain joins TRBV27 to TRBJ2-7, with 8 bases fitting TRBD2. The CDR3 loop spans 15 amino acids. Germline CDR1 and CDR2: MNHEY and SMNVEV (reference sequence). Losses at the gene ends were 6 bases for V and 5 bases for J; bases not matched to a gene: 12. The CDR3 sequence: CASSPTGTRIHEQYF. In DNA form, the CDR3 reads TGTGCCAGCAGCCCGACCGGGACTAGAATCCACGAGCAGTACTTC.

This clonotype showed up many times. This chain links TRBV7-9 with TRBJ1-2; a possible D gene is TRBD1 (6 bases). The CDR3 totals 14 residues. From germline, CDR1 is SEHNR and CDR2 FQNEAQ (reference sequence). Trimming took off 10 bases at V and 1 base at J, with 16 bases between the two ends. The CDR3: CATRHGQSNYGYTF. CDR3 coding DNA: TGTGCCACCCGACACGGACAGAGTAACTATGGCTACACCTTC.

This clonotype has a count of ten or more. This chain connects TRBV7-8 to TRBJ2-2; D is uncertain. The ends were cut back, 5 bases at V and 4 bases at J, with 20 bases in the middle. Germline CDR1 SGHVS, CDR2 FQNEAQ. This CDR3 has 17 amino acids. The CDR3 DNA follows: TGTGCCAGCAGCCCAAAGCTGGGTCTAGTAACCACCGGGGAGCTGTTTTTT. Amino acid sequence: CASSPKLGLVTTGELFF.

The chain uses TRBV7-9 and TRBJ2-7, with 9 bases that match TRBD1. In germline, CDR1 is SEHNR, CDR2 FQNEAQ (reference sequence). The junction had 8 bases not matched to a gene; V was cut back by 5 bases and J by 9 bases. The CDR3 extends over 13 amino acids. The CDR3 region has the DNA TGTGCCAGCAGCCCCGGACAGGGGAGAGGGCAGTACTTC. As protein: CASSPGQGRGQYF.

This clonotype was recorded many times. V is TRBV2 and J is TRBJ2-1; no reliable D call. Germline CDR1 and CDR2: SNHLY and FYNNEI. This CDR3 spans 16 amino acids. The germline V and J ends were trimmed by 0 bases and 4 bases, with 13 bases remaining between them. The CDR3 coding sequence is TGTGCCAGCAGTGAAGCGCTCGGCCAACCATACAATGAGCAGTTCTTC. Translated: CASSEALGQPYNEQFF.

This clonotype has ten or more counts. This chain links TRBV7-3 with TRBJ2-5, with 9 bases fitting TRBD2. The V segment lost 5 bases and the J segment 0 bases; nucleotides outside the gene matches: 7. Germline V gene data show CDR1 as SGHTA and CDR2 as FQGTGA. The CDR3 covers 16 residues. CDR3 amino acids: CASSPSGGSYQETQYF. The CDR3 DNA reads TGTGCCAGCAGCCCAAGCGGGGGGTCGTACCAAGAGACCCAGTACTTC.

This clonotype came up many times. The chain couples TRBV6-2 or TRBV6-3 to TRBJ2-6; a weak D match, TRBD1 (5 bases). CDR3 length: 16 residues. CDR1 is MNHEY, CDR2 SVGEGT, per germline. The ends were cut back, 6 bases at V and 0 bases at J, with 12 bases in the middle. The CDR3 region is CASSLRAGSGANVLTF. CDR3 coding DNA: TGTGCCAGCAGCCTCAGGGCTGGCTCTGGGGCCAACGTCCTGACTTTC.

At least ten counts were recorded for this clonotype. The V gene is TRBV27, the J gene TRBJ2-3, with D uncertain. Germline-derived CDR1 and CDR2 are MNHEY and SMNVEV (reference sequence). Trimming took 3 bases from V and 3 from J, leaving 7 bases between them. There are 13 residues in the CDR3. CDR3 sequence: CASSLLETDTQYF. The CDR3 DNA follows: TGTGCCAGCAGTTTGCTAGAAACAGATACGCAGTATTTT.

This clonotype was detected a few times. The chain uses TRBV7-2 and TRBJ1-2; 11 positions match TRBD1. The CDR3 has 16 residues. Trimming removed 6 bases from V and 4 bases from J; junction bases left unmatched: 10. The V gene's germline CDR1 is SGHTA and CDR2 FQGNSA. DNA of the CDR3: TGTGCCAGCAGGGACAGGGGGCGCGCCCCTTCCTATGGCTACACCTTC. Translated: CASRDRGRAPSYGYTF. Based on the CDR3 plus reference TRBV7-2 and TRBJ1-2, the full variable domain is GAGVSQSPSNKVTEKGKDVELRCDPISGHTALYWYRQSLGQGLEFLIYFQGNSAPDKSGLPSDRFSAERTGGSVSTLTIQRTQQEDSAVYLCASRDRGRAPSYGYTFGSGTRLTVV.

This clonotype was seen a few times. The V and J genes are TRBV14 and TRBJ2-3; 7 nucleotides agree with TRBD2. CDR1 is SGHDN and CDR2 is FVKESK in the germline V gene. This CDR3 region has 15 residues. V lost 4 bases to trimming and J lost 4 bases; unmatched junction nucleotides: 8. CDR3 region: CASSRRGSLSDTQYF. CDR3 nucleotides: TGTGCCAGCAGCCGGCGGGGGTCCCTGTCAGATACGCAGTATTTT.

CDR3 amino acids: CASSLDSIRDNRNTGELFF. The CDR3 nucleotides read TGTGCCAGCAGCTTAGATTCGATCCGGGACAACCGAAACACCGGGGAGCTGTTTTTT. The chain employs TRBV11-2 and TRBJ2-2, with D perhaps TRBD1 (6 bases). Trimming pared 0 bases from V and 2 bases from J, leaving 19 bases between. The CDR3 contains 19 residues. Looked up from germline, CDR1 is SGHAT and CDR2 is FQNNGV.

The table lists this clonotype with a few counts. The chain recombines TRBV27 with TRBJ2-7; 7 bases map to TRBD1. This CDR3 has 15 amino acids. CDR1 is MNHEY, CDR2 SMNVEV, per germline (reference sequence). The V segment lost 4 bases and the J segment 1 base; nucleotides outside the gene matches: 7. The CDR3 sequence: CASSSLDRASYEQYF. CDR3 DNA sequence: TGTGCCAGCAGTTCATTAGACAGGGCATCCTACGAGCAGTACTTC.

The table lists this clonotype with many counts. The V gene is TRBV12-3 or TRBV12-4, the J gene TRBJ2-3; D is possibly TRBD1 (5 bases). The CDR3 has 15 residues. Trimming stripped 5 bases from V and 1 base from J, with 13 bases between. As DNA, the CDR3 is TGTGCCAGCAGTAGCTGGGGCCCTGGCACAGATACGCAGTATTTT. Amino acid sequence: CASSSWGPGTDTQYF.